This entry concerns a single T cell receptor beta chain. Its antigen remains unidentified. Per-nucleotide qualities are absent, and no much larger clonotype sits a single base away. Taken with the paper, the label for time point translates to: persistent/refractory GD, antithyroid drugs over 5 years with positive TRAb. For both TCR sequencing and RNA sequencing, RNA was extracted from PBMCs in TRIzol. Graves' disease was diagnosed according to American Thyroid Association guidelines. Recruitment of patients was carried out at an endocrinology department in Xi'an, China. Each patient gave approximately 10 milliliters of peripheral blood, collected in an EDTA anticoagulant tube. Ficoll Paque Plus density gradient separation was used to isolate PBMCs, and no further T cell sorting was done. RNA quality was checked with an Agilent 2100 Bioanalyzer and agarose gel, and concentration with a NanoDrop 2000.

Library preparation used multiplex PCR. The instrument was an Illumina HiSeq 4000. iRepertoire HTBI primers and Arm-PCR amplification of CDR3 regions were used to construct TCR beta libraries. Before sequencing, the PCR products went through gel purification. Regarding the original processing steps: Across samples, about 63 TRBV and roughly 15 TRBJ segments were identified and used for gene usage analysis of CDR3 amino acid clonotypes. COPE and FqMerger were used to merge the filtered high-quality paired reads into contigs. BLAST was used to align contigs to the IMGT TRBV, TRBD and TRBJ reference genes, and CDR3 was defined following IMGT. Any clonotype with a frequency above 0.1% was classified as a highly expanded clone. Repertoire diversity was measured by Shannon entropy, and V-J evenness by the Gini coefficient. Public clonotypes were defined as clonotypes shared by more than one individual. Using fastp at Q25 and MiXCR, TCRdb reprocessed the public reads and kept productive beta chains. Rows are combined by CDR3 protein, so each entry shows the most common genes and DNA. Here the V and J calls rest on TCRdb's processing, not on the authors' analysis. In this sample the table shows roughly 700,000 distinct CDR3 sequences, approximately 31% of which occur a single time. The leading ten clones occupy 42% of the sample.

The sample comes from a study of regulatory T cells in long-lasting Graves disease (dated by TCRdb to the early 2020s). In terms of the full investigation: Persistent Graves' disease meant more than 5 years of antithyroid drug treatment with TSH receptor autoantibodies that stayed positive. On average, persistent Graves' disease patients in the clinical cohort had been on antithyroid drugs for about 10.3 years. A total of roughly 33 samples were covered by TCR sequencing, comprising some 13 persistent and around 20 newly diagnosed Graves' disease patients. Patients with persistent Graves' disease were compared with patients with newly diagnosed Graves' disease using TCR sequencing and RNA sequencing of peripheral blood. The study was conducted in China and was registered as a clinical trial.

Study-wide conclusions, independent of this receptor: The authors acknowledged the small sample size as a limitation that may reduce accuracy. Persistent disease showed preferential use of TRBV28, TRBJ1-2 and TRBJ2-5, whereas newly diagnosed disease favored TRBV20-1 and TRBJ2-1. Only peripheral blood was studied, because thyroid tissue, the primary lesion, was inaccessible. Patients with persistent disease shared more public clonotypes (fewer than 3,000) than newly diagnosed patients did (more than 900). Only the TCR beta chain was sequenced and analyzed. Persistent Graves' disease patients showed lower TCR Shannon entropy and fewer highly expanded clones than newly diagnosed patients, suggesting clonal expansion.

The CDR3 measures 14 amino acids from cysteine to phenylalanine. The only DNA kept is the CDR3, 42 bases in frame from the first base. Cut back by 3 bases and 0 bases, the V and J ends lie 6 bases apart. The sequence links TRBV12-3 or TRBV12-4 to TRBJ1-3, with no confidently assigned D gene. The sequence was collected from a female donor with Graves disease. The source was peripheral blood mononuclear cells (PBMCs), collected when the disease was refractory, from a patient treated with antithyroid drugs. The bases are TGTGCCAGCAGTTTTGAGAGCTCTGGAAACACCATATATTTT. Its amino acids are CASSFESSGNTIYF.